These 28 T cell receptor beta chains originate from one sample sequenced in a study of control samples from healthy donors and cancer patients. The table came from immunoSEQ multiplex PCR; TCRdb's copy has only in-frame clones and leaves some out. The sample records 150,000 to 200,000 clones, approximately 94% being singletons. Input material: blood. The receptor source for this set is a woman aged 40-49 years in good health.

CDR3 bases: TGTGCCAGCTCACCACAGCAAGAGACCCAGTACTTC. Its translation: CASSPQQETQYF. J is TRBJ2-5 and V is TRBV18; no reliable D call. CDR1 and CDR2 from the germline V gene are KGHSH and LQKENI. V was pared by 1 base and J by 2 bases, with 2 bases between. The CDR3 has 12 residues.

The genes are TRBV4-3 and TRBJ2-1, with unresolved D. The CDR3 totals 15 residues. Germline V gives CDR1 LGHNA, CDR2 YSLEER. The ends were cut back, 0 bases at V and 4 bases at J, with 10 bases in the middle. CDR3 loop: CASSQDGVRYNEQFF. The CDR3 DNA follows: TGCGCCAGCAGCCAAGATGGGGTCCGATACAATGAGCAGTTCTTC.

This chain uses TRBV9 with TRBJ2-1; 10 nucleotides align to TRBD1. This CDR3 spans 16 amino acids. Germline V gives CDR1 SGDLS, CDR2 YYNGEE. V shed 3 bases and J 5 bases; nucleotides not matched to a gene: 8. CDR3 residues: CASSGTGTGADNEQFF. The CDR3 bases are TGTGCCAGCAGCGGAACCGGGACAGGGGCGGACAATGAGCAGTTCTTC.

J is TRBJ2-4 and V is TRBV4-2; TRBD1 matches 7 bases. Germline V gene sequence: CDR1 LGHNA, CDR2 YNFKEQ. This CDR3 region has 18 residues. Germline trimming cut 3 bases from V and 6 bases from J; bases unmatched to any gene: 17. This chain's CDR3 is CASSQEPGTAGSPNIQYF. The CDR3 bases are TGTGCCAGCAGCCAGGAGCCCGGGACAGCCGGTTCCCCAAACATTCAGTACTTC.

J is TRBJ1-1 and V is TRBV12-5, with no clear D. V was clipped by 2 bases and J by 11 bases, with 12 bases between them. The CDR3 totals 12 residues. Germline V gene sequence: CDR1 LGHNT, CDR2 FRNRAP. The CDR3 region has the DNA TGTGCTAGTGGTTTGACGGCCACGGCGGCTTTCTTT. It encodes CASGLTATAAFF. The variable domain in full, with the rest retrieved from reference TRBV12-5 and TRBJ1-1, is DARVTQTPRHKVTEMGQEVTMRCQPILGHNTVFWYRQTMMQGLELLAYFRNRAPLDDSGMPKDRFSAEMPDATLATLKIQPSEPRDSAVYFCASGLTATAAFFGQGTRLTVV.

The V gene is TRBV25-1, the J gene TRBJ2-3; D is ambiguous. Trimming removed 4 bases at V and 0 bases at J, with 14 bases between. This CDR3 region has 16 residues. In germline, CDR1 is MGHDK, CDR2 SYGVNS. The CDR3 DNA is TGTGCCAGCAGTGTGTTGACAACCGCTAGCACAGATACGCAGTATTTT. Translated, it gives CASSVLTTASTDTQYF.

This rearrangement joins TRBV5-6 to TRBJ1-5; no clear D. The germline V gene encodes CDR1 SGHDT and CDR2 YYEEEE. CDR3 length: 14 amino acids. Trimming removed 0 bases from V and 3 bases from J, with 7 bases in between. The CDR3, as DNA: TGTGCCAGCAGCTTGGGGCAAGCCAATCAGCCCCAGCATTTT. It specifies CASSLGQANQPQHF. Complete variable domain (other parts from reference TRBV5-6 and TRBJ1-5): DAGVTQSPTHLIKTRGQQVTLRCSPKSGHDTVSWYQQALGQGPQFIFQYYEEEERQRGNFPDRFSGHQFPNYSSELNVNALLLGDSALYLCASSLGQANQPQHFGDGTRLSIL.

The rearrangement uses TRBV6-1 and TRBJ1-1; D remains ambiguous. The V end was cut by 1 base, the J end by 5 bases, with 8 bases between. CDR3 length: 13 amino acids. Per the germline V gene, CDR1 is MNHNS and CDR2 is SASEGT. The chain's CDR3 is CASSEGPVTEAFF. The CDR3 DNA reads TGTGCCAGCAGTGAAGGCCCAGTTACTGAAGCTTTCTTT.

Worth noting for this clone: One end of the junction fails to match germline, which may point to a read error. J is TRBJ2-5 and V is TRBV7-2; 11 bases align to TRBD2. The CDR3 is 15 amino acids. Per the germline V gene, CDR1 is SGHTA and CDR2 is FQGNSA. The CDR3 here is CASNLAGGPGETQYF. CDR3 in DNA: TGTGCCAGCAACTTAGCGGGGGGGCCCGGGGAGACCCAGTACTTC.

The CDR3 loop reads CASSPRDGTNYGYTF. CDR3 DNA sequence: TGTGCCAGCAGTCCCCGGGACGGTACTAACTATGGCTACACCTTC. The V gene is TRBV27, the J gene TRBJ1-2, with a tentative D call TRBD1 (5 bases). Trimming pared 5 bases from V and 0 bases from J, leaving 13 bases between. From germline, CDR1 is MNHEY and CDR2 SMNVEV (reference sequence). The CDR3 consists of 15 residues.

A single count supports this clone. The V call is TRBV6-5, the J call TRBJ1-2, with D possibly TRBD1 on 6 matching bases. The length of the CDR3 is 14 residues. Germline-derived CDR1 and CDR2 are MNHEY and SVGAGI. With 6 bases removed from V and 2 bases from J, the gap between germline ends came to 13 bases. The chain's CDR3 is CASSPTTGNYGYTF. In nucleotides, the CDR3 is TGTGCCAGCAGCCCAACGACAGGCAACTATGGCTACACCTTC.

V and J are TRBV5-1 and TRBJ2-7; possible D gene TRBD1, 6 bases. The germline CDR1 and CDR2 sequences are SGHRS and YFSETQ. There are 14 residues in the CDR3. V lost 0 bases to trimming and J lost 6 bases, with 13 bases between them. The CDR3 region is CASSLGQGLGEQYF. CDR3 nucleotides: TGCGCCAGCAGCTTGGGGCAGGGGCTCGGCGAGCAGTACTTC.

The V and J genes are TRBV19 and TRBJ1-6; D possibly corresponds to TRBD1 (6 bases). Trimming left V 7 bases short and J 6 bases short, with 19 bases between. Germline CDR1 LNHDA, CDR2 SQIVND (reference sequence). The CDR3 has 16 residues. CDR3 bases: TGTGCCAGTACTACTAGCTCGGACAGCATTAATTCACCCCTCCACTTT. Translation gives CASTTSSDSINSPLHF. The variable domain in full, with the rest retrieved from reference TRBV19 and TRBJ1-6, is DGGITQSPKYLFRKEGQNVTLSCEQNLNHDAMYWYRQDPGQGLRLIYYSQIVNDFQKGDIAEGYSVSREKKESFPLTVTSAQKNPTAFYLCASTTSSDSINSPLHFGNGTRLTVT.

With regard to this clone: Other DNA sequences in this sample translate to the same CDR3. V and J are TRBV3-1 (or the pseudogene TRBV3-2) and TRBJ1-1, with D possibly matching TRBD1 (5 bases). The CDR3 sequence is 13 residues long. Germline V gene data show CDR1 as LGHDT and CDR2 as YNNKEL (reference sequence). Trimming removed 2 bases at V and 1 base at J, with 5 bases between. The DNA of the CDR3 is TGTGCCAGCAGCCAAACAGGGAACACTGAAGCTTTCTTT. Its translation: CASSQTGNTEAFF.

This clone was seen a handful of times. The V call is TRBV6-4, the J call TRBJ2-7; D not resolved. Germline V gives CDR1 MRHNA, CDR2 SNTAGT. The V end lost 4 bases, the J end lost 2 bases, and 18 bases lay between the germline ends. The CDR3 consists of 16 residues. For the CDR3, the DNA is TGTGCCAGCAGTGCGTATTCTTCGGATTCAACCTACGAGCAGTACTTC. Translating it yields CASSAYSSDSTYEQYF.

The gene calls are TRBV20-1 and TRBJ1-5, with D maybe TRBD1 (5 bases). Trimming left V 3 bases short and J 0 bases short, with 9 bases between. Germline V gene lookup returns CDR1 DFQATT and CDR2 SNEGSKA (reference sequence). The CDR3 runs to 14 residues. DNA of the CDR3: TGCAGTGCTAGTGAGGGGTCTAGCAATCAGCCCCAGCATTTT. Protein product: CSASEGSSNQPQHF.

This chain connects TRBV19 to TRBJ1-5; possibly TRBD1 for D (6 bases). This CDR3 spans 15 amino acids. Trimming took 4 bases from V and 7 from J, leaving 17 bases between them. Germline V gene lookup returns CDR1 LNHDA and CDR2 SQIVND (reference sequence). In DNA form, the CDR3 reads TGTGCCAGTAGTAAATTGGGCAGGGGATTCCAGCCCCAGCATTTT. It is translated as CASSKLGRGFQPQHF.

CDR3 sequence (DNA): TGTGCCAGCAGCGACCGACTAGCGGGGGGGAAGGATGAGCAGTTCTTC. It is translated as CASSDRLAGGKDEQFF. The genes are TRBV7-2 and TRBJ2-1, with 14 bases fitting TRBD2. From germline, CDR1 is SGHTA and CDR2 FQGNSA. V shed 5 bases and J 8 bases; nucleotides not matched to a gene: 8. This CDR3 spans 16 amino acids.

This chain joins TRBV11-2 and TRBJ2-3; D may be TRBD2 (7 bases). This CDR3 contains 15 residues. V shed 5 bases and J shed 2 bases, with 14 bases lying between them. Germline V gives CDR1 SGHAT, CDR2 FQNNGV. CDR3 region: CASSPGRGDTDTQYF. CDR3 sequence (DNA): TGTGCCAGCAGCCCTGGGAGGGGGGACACAGATACGCAGTATTTT.

The chain carries TRBV7-2 and TRBJ1-4, with 9 bases identical to TRBD1. Germline values: CDR1 SGHTA, CDR2 FQGNSA. There are 14 residues in the CDR3. J lost 6 bases, V lost 5 bases, and 4 bases had no gene match. This CDR3 is CASSGDRAYEKLFF. The DNA of the CDR3 is TGTGCCAGCAGCGGGGACAGGGCGTATGAAAAACTGTTTTTT.

The chain couples TRBV6-2 or TRBV6-3 to TRBJ1-1, with D unresolved. Trimming shortened V by 2 bases and J by 7 bases, and 11 bases separated the two germline ends. The CDR3 runs 13 residues. CDR1 MNHEY and CDR2 SVGEGT come from the germline V gene. The CDR3 is CASSYLPSYEAFF. CDR3 sequence (DNA): TGTGCCAGCAGTTACCTACCCTCCTATGAAGCTTTCTTT.

The genes are TRBV29-1 and TRBJ1-1; a weak D match, TRBD1 (5 bases). The CDR3 runs 14 residues. Germline V gives CDR1 SQVTM, CDR2 ANQGSEA. Trimming pared 6 bases from V and 3 bases from J, leaving 17 bases between. The CDR3 nucleotides read TGCAGCGTCGGCCAGATCGGGGGGGACACTGAAGCTTTCTTT. The encoded protein is CSVGQIGGDTEAFF.

The chain's CDR3 is CASVSLRTEQFF. The CDR3 DNA sequence: TGCGCCAGCGTGAGCTTACGTACTGAGCAGTTCTTC. The rearrangement uses TRBV10-2 and TRBJ2-1; D gene uncertain. The CDR3 is 12 residues long. Germline CDR1 WSHSY, CDR2 SAAADI. V gave up 8 bases and J gave up 9 bases, with 14 bases separating them.

This clone appeared once. J is TRBJ1-2 and V is TRBV18; a weak D match, TRBD1 (5 bases). The length of the CDR3 is 13 residues. V shed 3 bases and J shed 3 bases, with 8 bases lying between them. Per germline, CDR1 KGHSH and CDR2 LQKENI. CDR3 sequence reads: CASSPDRDYGYTF. The CDR3 nucleotides read TGTGCCAGCTCACCCGACAGAGACTATGGCTACACCTTC. The entire variable domain, with the rest obtained from reference TRBV18 and TRBJ1-2, is as follows: NAGVMQNPRHLVRRRGQEARLRCSPMKGHSHVYWYRQLPEEGLKFMVYLQKENIIDESGMPKERFSAEFPKEGPSILRIQQVVRGDSAAYFCASSPDRDYGYTFGSGTRLTVV.

J is TRBJ2-1 and V is TRBV19, with D tentatively TRBD1 (5 bases). In germline, CDR1 is LNHDA, CDR2 SQIVND (reference sequence). Trimming took off 8 bases at V and 1 base at J, with 15 bases between the two ends. The CDR3 extends over 15 amino acids. This CDR3 is CASGARPISYNEQFF. DNA of the CDR3: TGTGCCAGTGGGGCTAGGCCAATTTCCTACAATGAGCAGTTCTTC.

The chain recombines TRBV7-2 with TRBJ1-4, with unresolved D. The ends were cut back, 6 bases at V and 0 bases at J, with 11 bases in the middle. This CDR3 region has 15 residues. Germline values: CDR1 SGHTA, CDR2 FQGNSA. The CDR3 bases are TGTGCCAGCAGTTCTCAAGCGGCAACTAATGAAAAACTGTTTTTT. Protein product: CASSSQAATNEKLFF.

The chain uses TRBV5-1 and TRBJ1-1; 7 bases line up with TRBD1. The CDR3 consists of 15 residues. V was pared by 4 bases and J by 2 bases, with 8 bases of the junction left unmatched. CDR1 is SGHRS, CDR2 YFSETQ, per germline. CDR3 residues: CASSDSGTVNTEAFF. CDR3 sequence (DNA): TGCGCCAGCAGCGACTCCGGGACAGTAAACACTGAAGCTTTCTTT.

This clone appeared a single time. The chain carries TRBV6-5 and TRBJ1-1, with D possibly being TRBD1 (6 bases). This CDR3 has 14 residues. V was cut by 4 bases and J by 0 bases, with 9 bases left in between. From germline, CDR1 is MNHEY and CDR2 SVGAGI. CDR3 amino acids: CASSFTGMNTEAFF. CDR3 sequence (DNA): TGTGCCAGCAGTTTCACAGGGATGAACACTGAAGCTTTCTTT.